Below, 7 T cell receptor beta chains from the same sample are listed, as sequenced in a study of OX40 agonist ivuxolimab in advanced cancers. Some clones are missing from TCRdb's copy, which holds only in-frame ones; the method was immunoSEQ multiplex PCR. This table holds about 30,000 clones, 81% found once. Sequenced here: CD4+ or CD8+ T cells sorted from blood, sampled in a trial of the OX40 agonist ivuxolimab. Receptors originate from an adult with an advanced solid tumor such as melanoma, head and neck, liver or kidney cancer.

The V call is TRBV5-6, the J call TRBJ1-2, with D unresolved. The ends were cut back, 4 bases at V and 1 base at J, with 11 bases in the middle. The CDR3 extends over 14 amino acids. From germline, CDR1 is SGHDT and CDR2 YYEEEE. CDR3 sequence (DNA): TGTGCCAGCAGCCGAGTCTTAAATAACTATGGCTACACCTTC. Translating it yields CASSRVLNNYGYTF.

This clone was recorded a few times. The V gene is TRBV27, the J gene TRBJ1-1; 7 bases agree with TRBD1. The V and J ends lost 6 bases and 8 bases, in that order; junction bases with no gene match: 6. The germline V gene encodes CDR1 MNHEY and CDR2 SMNVEV (reference sequence). The CDR3 is made up of 12 amino acids. In DNA, the CDR3 is TGTGCCAGCAGCTTTCGGGACAGAGAAGCTTTCTTT. Protein sequence: CASSFRDREAFF.

This clone occurred a few times. V gene TRBV6-1 combines with J gene TRBJ2-7; TRBD2 matches 11 bases. CDR3 length equals 15 residues. The V gene's germline CDR1 is MNHNS and CDR2 SASEGT. With V trimmed by 6 bases and J by 4 bases, 8 bases remained unmatched. CDR3 protein: CASRLLAGGNYEQYF. The CDR3 DNA is TGTGCCAGCAGGCTCCTAGCGGGGGGCAATTACGAGCAGTACTTC.

This chain connects TRBV11-2 to TRBJ1-2; TRBD1 is a possible D gene (5 bases). With 0 bases removed from V and 7 bases from J, the gap between germline ends came to 18 bases. The CDR3 spans 16 residues. CDR1 is SGHAT and CDR2 is FQNNGV in the germline V gene. CDR3 DNA sequence: TGTGCCAGCAGCTTAGATCTGGCAGGGAAGAGGCTTGGCTACACCTTC. The encoded protein is CASSLDLAGKRLGYTF.

The chain employs TRBV12-5 and TRBJ2-1; 10 nucleotides line up with TRBD2. This CDR3 spans 18 amino acids. Trimming removed 1 base from V and 5 bases from J; junction bases left unmatched: 11. Germline V gives CDR1 LGHNT, CDR2 FRNRAP. The CDR3 sequence is CASGLARGSGGAHNEQFF. CDR3 bases: TGTGCTAGTGGTTTGGCCCGGGGAAGCGGGGGGGCGCACAATGAGCAGTTCTTC.

The V call is TRBV19, the J call TRBJ2-1; 8 bases line up with TRBD2. The CDR3 extends over 15 amino acids. V dropped 4 bases and J dropped 3; count of bases not matched to a gene: 5. Germline V gene data show CDR1 as LNHDA and CDR2 as SQIVND (reference sequence). The DNA for the CDR3 is TGTGCCAGTAGTACTCGTAGCGGGGACTACAATGAGCAGTTCTTC. It codes for CASSTRSGDYNEQFF.

This clone showed up just once. The chain couples TRBV7-8 to TRBJ2-7, with a possible D match to TRBD2 (5 bases). The CDR3 totals 14 residues. The V gene's germline CDR1 is SGHVS and CDR2 FQNEAQ. V shed 1 base and J shed 3 bases, with 10 bases lying between them. CDR3 nucleotides: TGTGCCAGCAGCTTAGAAATTCGGGGCTACGAGCAGTACTTC. It yields the protein CASSLEIRGYEQYF.